Detailed here is one T cell receptor beta chain. Germline assignment: CDR1 MNHEY and CDR2 SMNVEV (reference sequence). This CDR3 region has 14 residues. V was trimmed by 5 bases and J by 5 bases, leaving 12 bases between them. The sample originates from a study of blood T cell repertoires in COVID-19. As for the study in general: COVID-19 samples, acute and convalescent, were from the United States, Italy and Spain.

Using immunoSEQ multiplex PCR, the repertoire was profiled, and TCRdb retains in-frame clones only, with some absent. The profile covers a few hundred thousand clones, with more than 75% appearing a single time and roughly 8% taken by the ten largest. V is TRBV27 and J is TRBJ2-2, with D tentatively TRBD1 (6 bases). This sequence originates from a woman in her forties or fifties who had recovered from COVID-19. Sequencing was performed on peripheral blood. The CDR3 sequence: CASSLLGTTGELFF. CDR3 in DNA: TGTGCCAGCAGTCTCCTTGGGACAACCGGGGAGCTGTTTTTT.